Listed here are 31 T cell receptor beta chains from one sample, sequenced in a study of T cells in tuberculosis. TCRdb's copy holds only in-frame clones and misses some; the assay was immunoSEQ multiplex PCR. The sample carries 85,000 to 90,000 clones, approximately 90% recorded once. Cells were sorted from thawed PBMC rested overnight and stained with GMM-loaded CD1B tetramer, viability dye and anti-CD3. CD1B tetramers were loaded with Rhodococcus equi-derived C32 glucose monomycolate. Sample: CD1b-GMM tetramer-negative cells sorted from PBMCs. Receptor source: an adult woman with latent tuberculosis.

The chain uses TRBV2 and TRBJ2-5, with D hard to call. The J call may not be correct, given that the DNA end is closer to TRBJ2-7. CDR3 size: 14 residues. Looked up from germline, CDR1 is SNHLY and CDR2 is FYNNEI. This chain's CDR3 is CASSEVASSYEQYF. CDR3 nucleotide sequence: TGTGCCAGCAGTGAGGTAGCCAGCTCCTACGAGCAGTACTTC.

In its sample, this clone was seen once. The chain employs TRBV5-4 and TRBJ1-1, with 7 bases fitting TRBD1. V gave up 4 bases and J gave up 0 bases; unmatched junction bases: 12. CDR3 size: 17 residues. Per germline, CDR1 SGHNT and CDR2 YYREEE (reference sequence). CDR3 bases: TGTGCCAGCAGCGTACCCGGGACAGCGAACATGAACACTGAAGCTTTCTTT. Translated: CASSVPGTANMNTEAFF.

The rearrangement joins TRBV7-9 to TRBJ2-3, with D possibly matching TRBD1 (5 bases). Germline V gives CDR1 SEHNR, CDR2 FQNEAQ (reference sequence). The CDR3 sequence is 14 residues long. V lost 6 bases and J 0 bases, leaving 10 bases between the germline ends. CDR3 region: CASRGPASTDTQYF. The CDR3 DNA follows: TGTGCCAGCAGGGGGCCAGCTAGCACAGATACGCAGTATTTT.

The rearrangement uses TRBV5-1 and TRBJ2-5, with TRBD1 identical over 12 bases. Germline V gives CDR1 SGHRS, CDR2 YFSETQ. V shed 4 bases, J shed 4 bases, and the junction held 5 bases outside the gene matches. The CDR3 runs 15 residues. DNA for the CDR3: TGCGCCAGCAGCGCCGGGACAGGGGGCGGAGAGACCCAGTACTTC. Translation: CASSAGTGGGETQYF.

The rearrangement links TRBV6-5 to TRBJ2-6; D uncertain. The CDR3 is made up of 15 amino acids. Germline values: CDR1 MNHEY, CDR2 SVGAGI. V was clipped by 6 bases and J by 1 base, with 10 bases between them. The CDR3 protein is CASRRTSSGANVLTF. The CDR3 DNA sequence: TGTGCCAGCAGACGCACAAGTTCTGGGGCCAACGTCCTGACTTTC.

The V call is TRBV7-9, the J call TRBJ2-1, with D unclear. V shed 0 bases and J shed 7 bases, with 13 bases lying between them. The CDR3 consists of 15 residues. Germline V gene data show CDR1 as SEHNR and CDR2 as FQNEAQ (reference sequence). CDR3 region: CASSLALRNENEQFF. The CDR3 DNA sequence: TGTGCCAGCAGCTTAGCGCTAAGAAACGAGAATGAGCAGTTCTTC.

This chain connects TRBV19 to TRBJ1-6; 8 bases agree with TRBD1. The CDR3 runs 16 residues. The V gene end was trimmed by 3 bases and the J gene end by 6 bases; junction bases not matched to a gene: 7. Germline CDR1 is LNHDA and CDR2 is SQIVND (reference sequence). CDR3 DNA sequence: TGTGCCAGTAGTATGCGCCGGGACAGGCCTAATTCACCCCTCCACTTT. This encodes CASSMRRDRPNSPLHF. Supplemented by reference TRBV19 and TRBJ1-6, the full variable domain reads DGGITQSPKYLFRKEGQNVTLSCEQNLNHDAMYWYRQDPGQGLRLIYYSQIVNDFQKGDIAEGYSVSREKKESFPLTVTSAQKNPTAFYLCASSMRRDRPNSPLHFGNGTRLTVT.

The CDR3 is CASSVGHPNQPQHF. Here the CDR3 DNA reads TGTGCCAGCAGTGTTGGACATCCTAATCAGCCCCAGCATTTT. The V and J genes are TRBV6-1 and TRBJ1-5, with a possible D match to TRBD1 (5 bases). With 4 bases removed from V and 4 bases from J, the gap between germline ends came to 11 bases. This CDR3 has 14 residues. CDR1 and CDR2 (germline): MNHNS, SASEGT.

The rearrangement uses TRBV10-1 and TRBJ2-7, with D uncertain. The length of the CDR3 is 11 residues. Germline lookup yields CDR1 WNHNN and CDR2 SYGVQD (reference sequence). Trimming took 3 bases from V and 3 from J, leaving 3 bases between them. CDR3 sequence reads: CASSDRYEQYF. The DNA for the CDR3 is TGCGCCAGCAGTGACCGCTACGAGCAGTACTTC.

This clone appeared once. V gene TRBV5-6 combines with J gene TRBJ2-2; 10 bases are shared with TRBD2. V was clipped by 2 bases and J by 3 bases; unmatched bases: 10. This CDR3 is 18 amino acids long. Germline assignment: CDR1 SGHDT and CDR2 YYEEEE. In DNA form, the CDR3 reads TGTGCCAGCAGCTTTTACATAACTAGCGGGGCTTACACCGGGGAGCTGTTTTTT. Amino acids: CASSFYITSGAYTGELFF.

The chain employs TRBV2 and TRBJ2-1; 8 positions match TRBD2. V lost 7 bases to trimming and J lost 4 bases; unmatched junction nucleotides: 9. Germline CDR1 is SNHLY and CDR2 is FYNNEI. The length of the CDR3 is 15 residues. CDR3 nucleotide sequence: TGTGCCAGCATGGTAACCAGCGGGGGTTACAATGAGCAGTTCTTC. Its protein is CASMVTSGGYNEQFF.

The J gene is TRBJ2-2, the V gene TRBV5-1; 14 bases are a match to TRBD2. With V trimmed by 4 bases and J by 6 bases, 14 bases remained unmatched. Germline V gene sequence: CDR1 SGHRS, CDR2 YFSETQ. The CDR3 is 19 residues long. CDR3 sequence (DNA): TGCGCCAGCAGCCCGGGGCAGGGACTAGCGGGAGTTTTTGCCGGGGAGCTGTTTTTT. Translating it yields CASSPGQGLAGVFAGELFF.

The chain carries TRBV9 and TRBJ2-3, with TRBD2 identical over 12 bases. V shed 3 bases, J shed 2 bases, and the junction held 4 bases outside the gene matches. The CDR3 covers 16 residues. From germline, CDR1 is SGDLS and CDR2 YYNGEE. The CDR3 DNA is TGTGCCAGCAGCGGAAGACTAGCGGGGGTCACAGATACGCAGTATTTT. Translated, it gives CASSGRLAGVTDTQYF.

The chain has TRBV7-8 and TRBJ2-2; D not resolved. This CDR3 has 14 amino acids. The V end lost 5 bases, the J end lost 2 bases, and 9 bases lay between the germline ends. Per the germline V gene, CDR1 is SGHVS and CDR2 is FQNEAQ. Here the CDR3 DNA reads TGTGCCAGCAGCCCAGACATCAACACCGGGGAGCTGTTTTTT. Protein product: CASSPDINTGELFF.

The chain carries TRBV10-3 and TRBJ1-2, with D possibly being TRBD1 (5 bases). There are 12 residues in the CDR3. Trimming removed 4 bases at V and 4 bases at J, with 7 bases between. Per germline, CDR1 ENHRY and CDR2 SYGVKD. The CDR3 region is CAISGTIYGYTF. The CDR3 DNA reads TGTGCCATCAGTGGGACAATCTATGGCTACACCTTC.

Note on this clone: Other DNA sequences in the same sample also yield this CDR3. CDR3 residues: CASSTRQGGYTF. The CDR3 DNA reads as TGTGCCAGCAGCACACGACAGGGGGGCTACACCTTC. This chain uses TRBV13 with TRBJ1-2; TRBD1 matches at 8 bases. Germline values: CDR1 PRHDT, CDR2 FYEKMQ (reference sequence). The V segment lost 5 bases and the J segment 8 bases; nucleotides outside the gene matches: 4. This CDR3 contains 12 residues.

V usage is TRBV19 and J usage is TRBJ1-5; D gene uncertain. The CDR3 contains 13 residues. Germline loops: CDR1 LNHDA, CDR2 SQIVND (reference sequence). Trimming shortened V by 4 bases and J by 5 bases, and 9 bases separated the two germline ends. The CDR3 bases are TGTGCCAGTAGTAAAACAGAATATCAGCCCCAGCATTTT. As protein: CASSKTEYQPQHF.

This clone was observed a handful of times. Written as DNA, the CDR3 is TGTGCCAGCAGCTTGGGGCGGGGCTCTGGGGCCAACGTCCTGACTTTC. Its protein is CASSLGRGSGANVLTF. The V call is TRBV5-4, the J call TRBJ2-6; perhaps TRBD2 as D (6 bases). Germline assignment: CDR1 SGHNT and CDR2 YYREEE (reference sequence). V dropped 0 bases and J dropped 0 bases, with 7 bases sitting between them. This CDR3 is built from 16 residues.

This clone was found once. This sequence joins TRBV2 and TRBJ2-5, with TRBD1 as a possible D gene (5 bases). The CDR3 is made up of 12 amino acids. Trimming stripped 7 bases from V and 2 bases from J, with 8 bases between. Germline CDR1 is SNHLY and CDR2 is FYNNEI. The CDR3 loop reads CASTRGQETQYF. DNA of the CDR3: TGTGCCAGCACTAGGGGTCAAGAGACCCAGTACTTC.

This clone was seen only once. The chain carries TRBV19 and TRBJ1-1, with 8 bases fitting TRBD1. The CDR3 runs to 13 residues. Germline CDR1 and CDR2: LNHDA and SQIVND (reference sequence). Trimming cost V 6 bases and J 4 bases; bases outside gene matches: 4. Written as DNA, the CDR3 is TGTGCCAGTAGGCACAGGGGGGGCACTGAAGCTTTCTTT. Translated, it gives CASRHRGGTEAFF.

This chain links TRBV15 with TRBJ2-7; D may be TRBD1 (6 bases). Per germline, CDR1 LNHNV and CDR2 YYDKDF (reference sequence). The length of the CDR3 is 14 residues. The V and J ends lost 3 bases and 3 bases respectively, with 12 bases between them. The CDR3 DNA sequence: TGTGCCACCAGCAGGGACAGAGAAGACTACGAGCAGTACTTC. Translated: CATSRDREDYEQYF.

As for this clone: Other DNA sequences in the sample encode the same CDR3. J is TRBJ1-5 and V is TRBV7-9; perhaps TRBD1 as D (5 bases). CDR3 size: 13 residues. From germline, CDR1 is SEHNR and CDR2 FQNEAQ (reference sequence). V was trimmed by 3 bases and J by 5 bases, leaving 8 bases between them. CDR3 sequence (DNA): TGTGCCAGCAGCTTGGAAGGGGATCAGCCCCAGCATTTT. Amino acids: CASSLEGDQPQHF.

V gene TRBV5-4 combines with J gene TRBJ1-2, with D unresolved. Trimming shortened V by 0 bases and J by 2 bases, and 11 bases separated the two germline ends. Germline V gene lookup returns CDR1 SGHNT and CDR2 YYREEE (reference sequence). The CDR3 loop spans 15 amino acids. The CDR3 DNA follows: TGTGCCAGCAGCTTGGATCCGGGAGAAAACTATGGCTACACCTTC. It is translated as CASSLDPGENYGYTF.

The rearrangement uses TRBV6-1 and TRBJ2-5; D is perhaps TRBD2 (5 bases). The CDR3 is 12 residues long. Germline loops: CDR1 MNHNS, CDR2 SASEGT. Trimming took off 4 bases at V and 4 bases at J, with 7 bases between the two ends. Here the CDR3 reads CASSGAGETQYF. The DNA for the CDR3 is TGTGCCAGCAGTGGCGCGGGAGAGACCCAGTACTTC.

The chain joins TRBV10-3 to TRBJ1-1, with unresolved D. CDR3 length: 14 residues. With 10 bases removed from V and 2 bases from J, the gap between germline ends came to 17 bases. Germline assignment: CDR1 ENHRY and CDR2 SYGVKD. This CDR3 reads CATSGGGVNTEAFF. The CDR3 bases are TGTGCCACCTCGGGAGGCGGGGTTAACACTGAAGCTTTCTTT.

The chain combines TRBV20-1 with TRBJ2-5; D is perhaps TRBD1 (6 bases). The CDR3 totals 10 residues. Germline-derived CDR1 and CDR2 are DFQATT and SNEGSKA (reference sequence). Between the trimmed V and J ends, which lost 8 bases and 7 bases, there was a span of 11 bases. The CDR3 DNA is TGCAGTCCCAGGGGCGGGACCCAGTACTTC. Translation gives CSPRGGTQYF.

The chain is built from TRBV5-1 and TRBJ2-1; 8 positions match TRBD2. The germline CDR1 and CDR2 sequences are SGHRS and YFSETQ. V lost 3 bases and J lost 8; bases outside the gene matches: 1. This CDR3 is built from 12 residues. CDR3 amino acids: CASSYSGDEQFF. The CDR3 DNA reads TGCGCCAGCAGCTATAGCGGGGATGAGCAGTTCTTC.

V is TRBV6-6 and J is TRBJ2-2; possibly TRBD1 for D (5 bases). This CDR3 spans 15 amino acids. Germline lookup yields CDR1 MNHNY and CDR2 SVGAGI (reference sequence). The ends were cut back, 8 bases at V and 2 bases at J, with 15 bases in the middle. In DNA, the CDR3 is TGTGCCAGCGCCCCTTTCCAGGGAAACACCGGGGAGCTGTTTTTT. It codes for CASAPFQGNTGELFF.

The chain couples TRBV9 to TRBJ1-6; 8 bases align to TRBD1. The CDR3 covers 15 residues. V gave up 4 bases and J gave up 4 bases; unmatched junction bases: 4. The germline V gene has CDR1 SGDLS and CDR2 YYNGEE. CDR3 nucleotides: TGTGCCAGCAGCCCCAGGACAGGGTATAATTCACCCCTCCACTTT. It is translated as CASSPRTGYNSPLHF.

The chain couples TRBV7-6 to TRBJ2-7; D is perhaps TRBD1 (6 bases). Trimming removed 5 bases at V and 0 bases at J, with 17 bases between. The length of the CDR3 is 16 residues. The germline CDR1 and CDR2 sequences are SGHVS and FNYEAQ. CDR3 DNA sequence: TGTGCCAGCAGCCCCCGGGGTGGGGGCAGCTCCTACGAGCAGTACTTC. It encodes CASSPRGGGSSYEQYF.

The gene calls are TRBV14 and TRBJ1-5, with D possibly matching TRBD1 (6 bases). The germline CDR1 and CDR2 sequences are SGHDN and FVKESK. V lost 1 base and J lost 3, with 25 bases in between. This CDR3 region has 20 residues. The CDR3 DNA sequence: TGTGCCAGCAGCCAAGTTTTAGGGGGAGTCATGGTTTATGACAATCAGCCCCAGCATTTT. Its translation is CASSQVLGGVMVYDNQPQHF.